These 24 T cell receptor beta chains were sequenced from one sample in a study of blood T cell repertoires in COVID-19. TCRdb's table, derived via immunoSEQ multiplex PCR, lists solely in-frame clones and lacks some. The sample yields approximately 97,000 clones, over 75% seen once. The material sequenced was peripheral blood. The receptor source for this set is a man aged 55 to 70 with acute or convalescent COVID-19.

The chain employs TRBV7-2 and TRBJ1-2, with 7 positions matching TRBD1. The germline gives CDR1 SGHTA, CDR2 FQGNSA. The CDR3 loop spans 15 amino acids. The ends lost 5 bases at V and 7 bases at J; junction bases unmatched: 13. The CDR3 region has the DNA TGTGCCAGCAGCCCTCGGAGGGGGCGAACTGGTGGCTACACCTTC. It codes for CASSPRRGRTGGYTF.

The chain carries TRBV5-4 and TRBJ2-7, with TRBD2 matching 10 bases. This CDR3 comprises 16 residues. Losses at the gene ends were 0 bases for V and 9 bases for J; bases not matched to a gene: 12. Germline values: CDR1 SGHNT, CDR2 YYREEE (reference sequence). The CDR3 nucleotides are TGTGCCAGCAGCTTGGGGCTAGCGGGGGAGCGAGGTGGGCAGTACTTC. Translated, it gives CASSLGLAGERGGQYF.

V is TRBV11-2 and J is TRBJ1-2, with a weak D call TRBD1 (5 bases). The CDR3 is 14 residues long. V lost 3 bases, J lost 8 bases, and 16 bases lay in between. Germline lookup yields CDR1 SGHAT and CDR2 FQNNGV. CDR3 amino acids: CASSFGQGGQGYTF. CDR3 nucleotide sequence: TGTGCCAGCAGCTTCGGCCAGGGTGGGCAAGGCTACACCTTC.

DNA of the CDR3: TGTGCCTGGAGGGTGGCAGGGTATAACTATGGCTACACCTTC. This codes for CAWRVAGYNYGYTF. The chain uses TRBV30 and TRBJ1-2; a weak D match, TRBD1 (5 bases). Looked up from germline, CDR1 is GTSNPN and CDR2 is SVGIG (reference sequence). V lost 3 bases to trimming and J lost 1 base, with 12 bases between them. This CDR3 region has 14 residues.

A remark on this clone: Within the sample, other DNA sequences also encode this same CDR3. The chain couples TRBV6-5 to TRBJ1-1; the match to TRBD1 covers 8 bases. V dropped 2 bases and J dropped 5; count of bases not matched to a gene: 7. This CDR3 has 15 residues. Per the germline V gene, CDR1 is MNHEY and CDR2 is SVGAGI. CDR3 residues: CASSYLGQGRTEAFF. The CDR3 DNA follows: TGTGCCAGCAGTTACCTTGGACAGGGAAGAACTGAAGCTTTCTTT.

This sequence joins TRBV7-9 and TRBJ1-2; D remains unclear. Germline V gene sequence: CDR1 SEHNR, CDR2 FQNEAQ (reference sequence). Trimming took 5 bases from V and 4 from J, leaving 14 bases between them. The CDR3 is 14 residues long. DNA for the CDR3: TGTGCCAGCAGCCGTTTGGGTGGGAGCTATGGCTACACCTTC. Its translation: CASSRLGGSYGYTF.

The chain recombines TRBV19 with TRBJ2-3, with D uncertain. Germline assignment: CDR1 LNHDA and CDR2 SQIVND (reference sequence). CDR3 length equals 11 residues. The V gene lost 5 bases and the J gene lost 6 bases, with 6 bases spanning the gap. CDR3 in DNA: TGTGCCAGTAGTCAGTCCGATACGCAGTATTTT. Protein sequence: CASSQSDTQYF. Combining the CDR3 with reference TRBV19 and TRBJ2-3 gives the whole variable domain DGGITQSPKYLFRKEGQNVTLSCEQNLNHDAMYWYRQDPGQGLRLIYYSQIVNDFQKGDIAEGYSVSREKKESFPLTVTSAQKNPTAFYLCASSQSDTQYFGPGTRLTVL.

The rearrangement uses TRBV12-3 or TRBV12-4 and TRBJ1-1, with a weak D call TRBD1 (5 bases). CDR3 size: 12 residues. Between the trimmed V and J ends, which lost 5 bases and 5 bases, there was a span of 9 bases. CDR3 region: CASSAGGTEAFF. In DNA form, the CDR3 reads TGTGCCAGCAGTGCGGGGGGGACTGAAGCTTTCTTT.

The chain employs TRBV6-5 and TRBJ1-3; D unclear. This CDR3 has 14 amino acids. V was trimmed by 7 bases and J by 7 bases, leaving 17 bases between them. Germline values: CDR1 MNHEY, CDR2 SVGAGI. The CDR3 is CASTEQPPGNTIYF. In DNA form, the CDR3 reads TGTGCCAGCACCGAACAACCACCGGGGAACACCATATATTTT.

The V call is TRBV6-2 or TRBV6-3, the J call TRBJ1-5; 9 bases align to TRBD1. CDR3 length: 13 amino acids. CDR1 is MNHEY, CDR2 SVGEGT, per germline. V dropped 8 bases and J dropped 5; count of bases not matched to a gene: 4. The CDR3, as DNA: TGTGCCAGCCGCCGACAGGGGGATCAGCCCCAGCATTTT. This codes for CASRRQGDQPQHF.

This sequence joins TRBV9 and TRBJ2-2, with 8 bases identical to TRBD1. V trimming: 4 bases; J trimming: 5 bases; junction bases outside the gene matches: 7. From germline, CDR1 is SGDLS and CDR2 YYNGEE. There are 15 residues in the CDR3. The CDR3, as DNA: TGTGCCAGCAGCTCAACGACAGGGGCAACCGGGGAGCTGTTTTTT. Residues: CASSSTTGATGELFF. Full variable domain (missing parts from reference TRBV9 and TRBJ2-2): DSGVTQTPKHLITATGQRVTLRCSPRSGDLSVYWYQQSLDQGLQFLIQYYNGEERAKGNILERFSAQQFPDLHSELNLSSLELGDSALYFCASSSTTGATGELFFGEGSRLTVL.

The chain has TRBV27 and TRBJ1-1, with 8 bases aligning to TRBD1. Germline CDR1 MNHEY, CDR2 SMNVEV (reference sequence). V gave up 8 bases and J gave up 3 bases; unmatched junction bases: 5. The CDR3 spans 13 residues. DNA of the CDR3: TGTGCCAGCCAGGGGGCAGGGGACACTGAAGCTTTCTTT. Residues: CASQGAGDTEAFF.

The chain is built from TRBV3-1 (or the pseudogene TRBV3-2) and TRBJ2-3, with a tentative D call TRBD2 (7 bases). CDR1 and CDR2 (germline): LGHDT, YNNKEL (reference sequence). V was pared by 4 bases and J by 4 bases, with 21 bases between. The CDR3 has 17 amino acids. CDR3 region: CASSPLRGGGPADTQYF. CDR3 in DNA: TGTGCCAGCAGCCCTCTCAGGGGCGGGGGCCCTGCAGATACGCAGTATTTT.

The rearrangement joins TRBV18 to TRBJ2-2; 7 positions match TRBD1. This CDR3 region has 13 residues. Per germline, CDR1 KGHSH and CDR2 LQKENI. After removal of 5 bases from V and 6 bases from J, the junction contained 3 bases not matched to a gene. The DNA of the CDR3 is TGTGCCAGCTCATCGACAGGGCCCGGGGAGCTGTTTTTT. Amino acid sequence: CASSSTGPGELFF.

The chain combines TRBV5-1 with TRBJ2-2; a weak D match, TRBD1 (6 bases). Germline lookup yields CDR1 SGHRS and CDR2 YFSETQ. V gave up 2 bases and J gave up 7 bases, with 9 bases separating them. CDR3 length equals 13 residues. In nucleotides, the CDR3 is TGCGCCAGCAGCTTTCAGGGGAACGGGGAGCTGTTTTTT. Translated, it gives CASSFQGNGELFF. Using reference TRBV5-1 and TRBJ2-2 for the parts outside the CDR3, the full variable domain is KAGVTQTPRYLIKTRGQQVTLSCSPISGHRSVSWYQQTPGQGLQFLFEYFSETQRNKGNFPGRFSGRQFSNSRSEMNVSTLELGDSALYLCASSFQGNGELFFGEGSRLTVL.

This clone appeared a single time. The V call is TRBV5-1, the J call TRBJ1-5; D not certain. The V and J ends lost 2 bases and 5 bases respectively, with 8 bases between them. Germline CDR1 reads SGHRS; CDR2 reads YFSETQ. The CDR3 has 13 amino acids. The CDR3 protein is CASSFAGDQPQHF. The CDR3 DNA is TGCGCCAGCAGCTTTGCCGGAGATCAGCCCCAGCATTTT.

This rearrangement joins TRBV18 to TRBJ2-7, with D unclear. Trimming stripped 2 bases from V and 5 bases from J, with 13 bases between. The CDR3 totals 14 residues. Germline CDR1 and CDR2: KGHSH and LQKENI. The chain's CDR3 is CASSPAIEPNEQYV. The DNA for the CDR3 is TGTGCCAGCTCACCAGCGATAGAACCTAACGAGCAGTACGTC.

The DNA for the CDR3 is TGCGCCAGCAGCGTTAGGTCCGCCGAGGAGGGGGAGCTGTTTTTT. Encoded protein: CASSVRSAEEGELFF. The rearrangement joins TRBV5-1 to TRBJ2-2; D uncertain. Germline assignment: CDR1 SGHRS and CDR2 YFSETQ. This CDR3 contains 15 residues. With 4 bases removed from V and 8 bases from J, the gap between germline ends came to 18 bases.

This chain links TRBV19 with TRBJ2-2, with a possible D match to TRBD2 (6 bases). The germline V gene encodes CDR1 LNHDA and CDR2 SQIVND (reference sequence). The CDR3 runs 16 residues. Trimming shortened V by 8 bases and J by 7 bases, and 23 bases separated the two germline ends. CDR3 in amino acids: CASSRGGAWGGGELFF. The CDR3 DNA follows: TGTGCCAGTTCACGGGGCGGCGCCTGGGGAGGCGGGGAGCTGTTTTTT. Full variable domain (outside the CDR3, taken from reference TRBV19 and TRBJ2-2): DGGITQSPKYLFRKEGQNVTLSCEQNLNHDAMYWYRQDPGQGLRLIYYSQIVNDFQKGDIAEGYSVSREKKESFPLTVTSAQKNPTAFYLCASSRGGAWGGGELFFGEGSRLTVL.

The chain links TRBV30 to TRBJ1-2; D not resolved. V shed 5 bases and J shed 5 bases, with 18 bases lying between them. Per the germline V gene, CDR1 is GTSNPN and CDR2 is SVGIG (reference sequence). This CDR3 region has 14 residues. CDR3 amino acids: CAWFPHPSYYGYTF. The CDR3 bases are TGTGCCTGGTTCCCGCACCCGTCCTATTATGGCTACACCTTC.

V is TRBV9 and J is TRBJ2-1; D gene uncertain. Trimming took 3 bases from V and 3 from J, leaving 7 bases between them. Germline V lookup: CDR1 SGDLS, CDR2 YYNGEE. The CDR3 runs to 13 residues. The CDR3 DNA reads TGTGCCAGCAGCGAGGCAGGCTACAATGAGCAGTTCTTC. Translated: CASSEAGYNEQFF. Full variable domain (rest looked up from reference TRBV9 and TRBJ2-1): DSGVTQTPKHLITATGQRVTLRCSPRSGDLSVYWYQQSLDQGLQFLIQYYNGEERAKGNILERFSAQQFPDLHSELNLSSLELGDSALYFCASSEAGYNEQFFGPGTRLTVL.

This chain uses TRBV5-1 with TRBJ2-3; 8 bases align to TRBD2. The CDR3 has 16 amino acids. V was clipped by 6 bases and J by 5 bases; unmatched bases: 14. CDR1 is SGHRS and CDR2 is YFSETQ in the germline V gene. CDR3 coding DNA: TGCGCCAGCACCCCCTCCGGGGGGGCAGTCGGAGATACGCAGTATTTT. Translation gives CASTPSGGAVGDTQYF.

The rearrangement links TRBV11-2 to TRBJ1-2; perhaps TRBD1 as D (5 bases). The CDR3 runs 15 residues. Germline CDR1 is SGHAT and CDR2 is FQNNGV. Trimming removed 0 bases at V and 11 bases at J, with 19 bases between. CDR3 sequence reads: CASSLDLVGRARYTF. CDR3 in DNA: TGTGCCAGCAGCTTAGATCTGGTGGGCAGGGCCCGATACACCTTC.

The rearrangement links TRBV5-4 to TRBJ1-2; 7 bases are a match to TRBD1. Trimming took 1 base from V and 6 from J; bases not matched to a gene: 3. This CDR3 region has 13 residues. The germline V gene has CDR1 SGHNT and CDR2 YYREEE (reference sequence). The CDR3 bases are TGTGCCAGCAGCTTGCCAGGGGGTAATGGCTACACCTTC. This codes for CASSLPGGNGYTF.